These 13 T cell receptor beta chains originate from one sample sequenced in a study of T cell repertoires in cytomegalovirus infection. TCRdb fed the reads into MiXCR, producing one record per CDR3 protein. The sample holds some 350,000 distinct CDR3 sequences, about 29% seen once. Which antigens these TCRs recognize remains unknown. The sequencing used cultured PBMCs, collected from culture after CMV antigen stimulation. The receptors were sampled from a human donor in good health (CMV status not recorded). Some clones in this sample may be carry-over from other donors' samples.

The rearrangement uses TRBV19 and TRBJ2-1; possibly TRBD1 or TRBD2 for D (5 bases each). Per the germline V gene, CDR1 is LNHDA and CDR2 is SQIVND (reference sequence). Trimming removed 5 bases at V and 1 base at J, with 12 bases between. The CDR3 runs 15 residues. The CDR3 loop is CASSSGATSYNEQFF. CDR3 nucleotides: TGTGCCAGTAGTTCCGGGGCTACATCCTACAATGAGCAGTTCTTC.

In its sample, this clonotype was seen a few times. V usage is TRBV11-2 and J usage is TRBJ2-1; D gene uncertain. The CDR3 sequence is 13 residues long. Looked up from germline, CDR1 is SGHAT and CDR2 is FQNNGV. Trimming shortened V by 5 bases and J by 5 bases, and 10 bases separated the two germline ends. The CDR3 nucleotides are TGTGCCAGCAGCCAACGTCAGGACAATGAGCAGTTCTTC. Amino acids: CASSQRQDNEQFF.

This clonotype was seen a few times. This chain links TRBV19 with TRBJ2-7, with TRBD1 matching 9 bases. The CDR3 extends over 16 amino acids. Losses at the gene ends were 6 bases for V and 3 bases for J; bases not matched to a gene: 12. The germline gives CDR1 LNHDA, CDR2 SQIVND (reference sequence). The CDR3 nucleotides are TGTGCCAGTAGCCCGGGACAGGGCGTCCCAAGCTACGAGCAGTACTTC. Its translation: CASSPGQGVPSYEQYF.

The chain recombines TRBV7-3 with TRBJ1-2, with D possibly matching TRBD1 (6 bases). CDR1 and CDR2 from the germline V gene are SGHTA and FQGTGA. The CDR3 has 15 residues. The ends were cut back, 5 bases at V and 1 base at J, with 14 bases in the middle. CDR3 nucleotides: TGTGCCAGCAGCCAAAACCCGGACAGTAACTATGGCTACACCTTC. This translates into CASSQNPDSNYGYTF.

CDR3 DNA: TGCAGTGCTAATATAGGGGCGCCGCTCGGCTACACCTTC. Its protein product is CSANIGAPLGYTF. The chain carries TRBV20-1 and TRBJ1-2; possibly TRBD1 for D (5 bases). Germline V gene lookup returns CDR1 DFQATT and CDR2 SNEGSKA (reference sequence). Trimming removed 4 bases from V and 8 bases from J, with 17 bases in between. The CDR3 is 13 amino acids.

This clonotype was picked up a small number of times. The chain combines TRBV2 with TRBJ2-3, with TRBD2 matching over 12 bases. V lost 8 bases and J lost 4; bases outside the gene matches: 7. Germline V CDR1 and CDR2: SNHLY, FYNNEI. The CDR3 is 15 residues long. The CDR3: CASSASGRGADTQYF. DNA of the CDR3: TGTGCCAGCTCGGCTAGCGGGAGGGGCGCAGATACGCAGTATTTT.

V and J are TRBV7-9 and TRBJ1-2; D is undetermined. The V end was cut by 3 bases, the J end by 5 bases, with 19 bases between. From germline, CDR1 is SEHNR and CDR2 FQNEAQ (reference sequence). The CDR3 spans 16 residues. The CDR3 loop is CASSFDLTASGYGYTF. CDR3 nucleotide sequence: TGTGCCAGCAGCTTCGATTTGACGGCCTCGGGATATGGCTACACCTTC.

Many counts were recorded for this clonotype. The V and J genes are TRBV10-3 and TRBJ2-1; D is perhaps TRBD2 (6 bases). V gave up 3 bases and J gave up 3 bases, with 12 bases separating them. CDR3 length equals 15 residues. CDR1 is ENHRY, CDR2 SYGVKD, per germline. CDR3 region: CAISDSGGVYNEQFF. CDR3 DNA sequence: TGTGCCATCAGTGACTCCGGGGGAGTCTACAATGAGCAGTTCTTC.

This clonotype came up a few times. This rearrangement joins TRBV6-5 to TRBJ1-2, with 7 nucleotides matching TRBD1. The CDR3 runs 17 residues. Trimming at V came to 8 bases and at J to 0 bases, leaving 15 bases not matched to a gene. CDR1 is MNHEY, CDR2 SVGAGI, per germline. CDR3 bases: TGTGCCAGCGCAAGGACAGGCAACCAATTAGCTAACTATGGCTACACCTTC. Translating gives CASARTGNQLANYGYTF.

The CDR3 DNA follows: TGTGCCAGCAGGCTAGCGGGAGAGGGGGGTCTAGCCAAAAACATTCAGTACTTC. Translating gives CASRLAGEGGLAKNIQYF. The chain has TRBV28 and TRBJ2-4; 10 bases agree with TRBD2. J lost 0 bases, V lost 6 bases, and 11 bases had no gene match. From germline, CDR1 is MDHEN and CDR2 SYDVKM. The CDR3 covers 18 residues.

This clonotype has at least ten counts. This rearrangement joins TRBV5-1 to TRBJ1-1; D gene unclear. The CDR3 contains 14 residues. V was shortened by 5 bases and J by 5 bases, with 16 bases between the two germline ends. Germline V CDR1 and CDR2: SGHRS, YFSETQ. The CDR3 is CASSQDGRATEAFF. CDR3 nucleotide sequence: TGCGCCAGCAGTCAAGACGGGAGGGCAACTGAAGCTTTCTTT.

CDR3 in amino acids: CSVEERKRMAAEAFF. In DNA, the CDR3 is TGCAGCGTTGAAGAAAGAAAAAGAATGGCCGCTGAAGCTTTCTTT. The chain carries TRBV29-1 and TRBJ1-1; D uncertain. The CDR3 spans 15 residues. V lost 0 bases and J 6 bases, leaving 17 bases between the germline ends. Germline V lookup: CDR1 SQVTM, CDR2 ANQGSEA.

This clonotype was counted ten times or more. The chain uses TRBV12-3 or TRBV12-4 and TRBJ1-2, with 9 bases matching TRBD1. J was trimmed by 4 bases and V by 6 bases; bases with no gene match: 6. The CDR3 is 14 residues long. The CDR3 loop reads CASRRTGESYGYTF. As DNA, the CDR3 is TGTGCCAGCAGGAGGACAGGGGAGAGCTATGGCTACACCTTC.